This T cell receptor (beta chain) was sequenced in a study of blood T cell repertoires in COVID-19. Study summary: The United States, Italy and Spain were the sources of the acute and convalescent COVID-19 samples. Sources were T cells, B-cell-depleted T cells, or PBMCs; the material itself was cDNA or gDNA.

V was pared by 4 bases and J by 10 bases, with 6 bases of the junction left unmatched. CDR3 length: 13 residues. The germline CDR1 and CDR2 sequences are LNHDA and SQIVND (reference sequence). Method: immunoSEQ multiplex PCR; TCRdb's copy keeps in-frame clones and lacks some. The sample holds under 200,000 clones, around 80% seen once. During active infection, Seattle patients enrolled and were then monitored through disease. Sequencing used peripheral blood. V and J are TRBV19 and TRBJ2-1; 8 positions match TRBD1. The receptor was derived from a woman aged 70-85 years with COVID-19, enrolled during active disease. CDR3 loop: CASSTYGTGEQFF. The CDR3 region has the DNA TGTGCCAGTAGTACGTACGGGACAGGCGAGCAGTTCTTC.